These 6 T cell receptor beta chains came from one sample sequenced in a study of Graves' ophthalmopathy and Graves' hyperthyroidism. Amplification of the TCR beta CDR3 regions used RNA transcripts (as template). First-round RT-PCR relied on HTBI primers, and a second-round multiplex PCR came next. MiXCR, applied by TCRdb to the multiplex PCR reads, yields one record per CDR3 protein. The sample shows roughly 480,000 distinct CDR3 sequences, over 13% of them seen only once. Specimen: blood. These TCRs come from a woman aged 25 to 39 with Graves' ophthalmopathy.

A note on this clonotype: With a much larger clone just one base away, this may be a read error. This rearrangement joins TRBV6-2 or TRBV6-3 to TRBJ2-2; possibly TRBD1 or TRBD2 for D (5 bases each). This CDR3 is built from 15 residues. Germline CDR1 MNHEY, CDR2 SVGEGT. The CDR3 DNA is TGTGCCACGGCGACTTCCGGGACCTACACCGGGGAGCTGTGTTTT. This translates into CATATSGTYTGELCF.

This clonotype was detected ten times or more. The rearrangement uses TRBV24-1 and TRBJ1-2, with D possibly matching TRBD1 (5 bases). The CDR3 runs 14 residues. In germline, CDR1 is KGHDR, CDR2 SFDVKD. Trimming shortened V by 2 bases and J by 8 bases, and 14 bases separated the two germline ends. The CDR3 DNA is TGTGCCACCAGTGATTCCGGGGGACCGGTCGGCTACACCTTC. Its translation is CATSDSGGPVGYTF.

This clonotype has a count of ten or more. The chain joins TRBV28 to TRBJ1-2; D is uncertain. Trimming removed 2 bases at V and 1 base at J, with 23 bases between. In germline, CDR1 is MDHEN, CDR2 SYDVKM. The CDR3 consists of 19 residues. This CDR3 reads CASSLTPRMTTPFNYGYTF. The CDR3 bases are TGTGCCAGCAGTTTAACCCCGCGGATGACCACCCCCTTTAACTATGGCTACACCTTC.

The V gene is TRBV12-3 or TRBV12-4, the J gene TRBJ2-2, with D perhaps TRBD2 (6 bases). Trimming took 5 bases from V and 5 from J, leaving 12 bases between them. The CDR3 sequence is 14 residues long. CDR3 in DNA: TGTGCCAGCAGTCGGCGGGGAGCGACCGGGGAGCTGTTTTTT. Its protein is CASSRRGATGELFF.

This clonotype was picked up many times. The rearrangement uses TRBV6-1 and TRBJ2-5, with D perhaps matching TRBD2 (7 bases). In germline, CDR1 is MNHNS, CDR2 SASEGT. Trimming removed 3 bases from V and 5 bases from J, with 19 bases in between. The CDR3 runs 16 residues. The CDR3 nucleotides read TGTGCCAGCAGTGAGGGCGGGACTACAGGGCAGGAGACCCAGTACTTC. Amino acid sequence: CASSEGGTTGQETQYF.

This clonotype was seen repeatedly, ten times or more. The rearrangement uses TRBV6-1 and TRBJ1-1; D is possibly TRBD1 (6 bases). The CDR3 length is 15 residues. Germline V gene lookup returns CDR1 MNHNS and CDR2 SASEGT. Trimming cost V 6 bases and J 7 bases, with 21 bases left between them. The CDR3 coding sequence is TGTGCCAGCAGGTCAGGGAGGGGGGGACGATATGAAGCTTTCTTT. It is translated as CASRSGRGGRYEAFF.